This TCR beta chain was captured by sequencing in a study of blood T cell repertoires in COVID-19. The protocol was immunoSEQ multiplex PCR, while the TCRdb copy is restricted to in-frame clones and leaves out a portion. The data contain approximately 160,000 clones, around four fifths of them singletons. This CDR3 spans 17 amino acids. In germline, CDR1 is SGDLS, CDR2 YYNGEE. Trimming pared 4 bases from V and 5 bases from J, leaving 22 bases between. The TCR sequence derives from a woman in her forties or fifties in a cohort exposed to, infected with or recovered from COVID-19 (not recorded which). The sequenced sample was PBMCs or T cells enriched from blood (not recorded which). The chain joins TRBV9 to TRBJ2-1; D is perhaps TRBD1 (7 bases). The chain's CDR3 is CASSPRGSRDFDNEQFF. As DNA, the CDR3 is TGTGCCAGCAGCCCCAGGGGGAGCCGGGACTTTGACAATGAGCAGTTCTTC.